This TCR beta chain was identified in a study of blood T cell repertoires in COVID-19. Profiling relied on immunoSEQ multiplex PCR, and the TCRdb table lists in-frame clones only, not all of them. The sample includes 70,000 to 90,000 clones, roughly 85% seen only once; the top ten take 18%. The receptor's source is a woman older than 75 with acute or convalescent COVID-19. Sequencing was done on a sample of peripheral blood.

The CDR3 DNA reads as TGTGCCAGCAGCCTGGGATGGTGGGGCAGGGGGCGCCGGTTTTCAGGCTACACCTTC. Amino acid sequence: CASSLGWWGRGRRFSGYTF. The chain couples TRBV7-2 to TRBJ1-2; 8 bases map to TRBD1. The J segment lost 8 bases and the V segment lost 5 bases, leaving 25 bases of the junction unmatched. The CDR3 is made up of 19 amino acids. Germline V gene data show CDR1 as SGHTA and CDR2 as FQGNSA.